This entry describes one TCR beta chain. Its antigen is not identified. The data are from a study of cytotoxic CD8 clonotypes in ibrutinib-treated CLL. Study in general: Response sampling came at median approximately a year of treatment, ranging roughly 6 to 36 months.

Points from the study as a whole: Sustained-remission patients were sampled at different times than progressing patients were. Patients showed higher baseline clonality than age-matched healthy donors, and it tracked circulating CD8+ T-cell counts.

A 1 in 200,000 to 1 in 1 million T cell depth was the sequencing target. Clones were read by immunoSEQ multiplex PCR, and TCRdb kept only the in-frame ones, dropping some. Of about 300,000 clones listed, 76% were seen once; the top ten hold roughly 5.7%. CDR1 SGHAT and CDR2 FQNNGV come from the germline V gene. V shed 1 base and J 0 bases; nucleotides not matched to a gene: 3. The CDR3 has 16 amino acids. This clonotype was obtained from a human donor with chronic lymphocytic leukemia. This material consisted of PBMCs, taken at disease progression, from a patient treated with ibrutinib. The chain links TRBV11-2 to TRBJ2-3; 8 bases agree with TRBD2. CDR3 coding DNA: TGTGCCAGCAGCTTAGGAGTAGCGGGAAGCACAGATACGCAGTATTTT. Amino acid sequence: CASSLGVAGSTDTQYF.